These 31 T cell receptor beta chains share one sample of origin, sequenced in a study of cytomegalovirus exposure and HLA in healthy donors. PCR involved 60 Vbeta and 13 Jbeta primers. The method was immunoSEQ multiplex PCR; TCRdb's version includes in-frame clones alone and lacks a portion of them. Among 95,000 to 150,000 clones listed, around 78% were seen once. The sequencing input was PBMCs. The receptors were gathered from a woman aged 40 to 49 in good health and CMV-seronegative.

This clone is a singleton in its sample. This CDR3 is CASSLEEGGTGDYEQYF. The CDR3 DNA is TGTGCCAGCAGCTTAGAGGAGGGGGGGACAGGGGACTACGAGCAGTACTTC. The V gene is TRBV11-2, the J gene TRBJ2-7, with 10 bases that match TRBD1. Germline V lookup: CDR1 SGHAT, CDR2 FQNNGV. J lost 3 bases, V lost 0 bases, and 8 bases had no gene match. The CDR3 totals 17 residues.

The V call is TRBV13, the J call TRBJ1-1; D remains unclear. V lost 0 bases and J lost 1, with 6 bases in between. The CDR3 totals 14 residues. Germline V gene sequence: CDR1 PRHDT, CDR2 FYEKMQ (reference sequence). The CDR3 DNA follows: TGTGCCAGCAGCTTAGGCGTCAGGAACACTGAAGCTTTCTTT. Translation gives CASSLGVRNTEAFF.

This chain connects TRBV2 to TRBJ1-1; 9 bases map to TRBD1. This CDR3 is built from 14 residues. CDR1 is SNHLY, CDR2 FYNNEI, per germline. The V gene end was trimmed by 6 bases and the J gene end by 5 bases; junction bases not matched to a gene: 7. The CDR3 bases are TGTGCCAGCAGAGAACAGGGGGCGCGGACTGAAGCTTTCTTT. It encodes CASREQGARTEAFF.

The chain links TRBV5-1 to TRBJ2-5; 9 bases fit TRBD2. With V trimmed by 6 bases and J by 5 bases, 11 bases remained unmatched. Germline loops: CDR1 SGHRS, CDR2 YFSETQ. The CDR3 sequence is 15 residues long. CDR3 loop: CASKLAGGLRETQYF. The CDR3 region has the DNA TGCGCCAGCAAGTTGGCGGGAGGGCTGCGGGAGACCCAGTACTTC.

CDR3 loop: CASSFDRVGYTF. In nucleotides, the CDR3 is TGTGCCAGCAGCTTTGACAGGGTGGGCTACACCTTC. This rearrangement joins TRBV28 to TRBJ1-2; TRBD1 matches 7 bases. This CDR3 is built from 12 residues. The germline gives CDR1 MDHEN, CDR2 SYDVKM. V lost 6 bases, J lost 8 bases, and 6 bases stayed unmatched.

The chain couples TRBV10-3 to TRBJ2-1; 16 bases are a match to TRBD2. The CDR3 consists of 17 residues. Germline CDR1 is ENHRY and CDR2 is SYGVKD. Unmatched junction bases numbered 3, after V lost 2 bases and J lost 5 bases. The CDR3 bases are TGTGCCATCAGTGAGGGGACTAGCGGGAGGGGTCACAATGAGCAGTTCTTC. Translated, it gives CAISEGTSGRGHNEQFF.

The chain has TRBV7-2 and TRBJ2-3; D is perhaps TRBD2 (5 bases). Germline lookup yields CDR1 SGHTA and CDR2 FQGNSA. The CDR3 covers 15 residues. V lost 2 bases to trimming and J lost 0 bases, with 9 bases between them. This chain's CDR3 is CASSLKAASTDTQYF. CDR3 coding DNA: TGTGCCAGCAGCTTAAAAGCGGCTAGCACAGATACGCAGTATTTT.

This chain links TRBV19 with TRBJ1-5, with D hard to call. The V and J ends lost 1 base and 10 bases respectively, with 8 bases between them. This CDR3 contains 12 residues. Germline V gene sequence: CDR1 LNHDA, CDR2 SQIVND (reference sequence). The CDR3 nucleotides are TGTGCCAGTAGTATAGGAGCCCAACCCCAGCATTTT. Encoded protein: CASSIGAQPQHF.

CDR3 region: CASTGGPTLEAQHF. For the CDR3, the DNA is TGTGCCAGCACAGGGGGGCCTACCTTGGAGGCCCAGCATTTT. The V and J genes are TRBV7-2 and TRBJ1-5, with 7 bases matching TRBD1. The CDR3 is 14 amino acids. Germline lookup yields CDR1 SGHTA and CDR2 FQGNSA. J gave up 11 bases and V 7 bases, and 14 bases lay outside the gene matches.

This chain uses TRBV5-1 with TRBJ2-7; 13 bases line up with TRBD2. The length of the CDR3 is 18 residues. Germline V CDR1 and CDR2: SGHRS, YFSETQ. The V gene end was trimmed by 3 bases and the J gene end by 0 bases; junction bases not matched to a gene: 9. DNA of the CDR3: TGCGCCAGCAGCTGGACGACTAGCGGGAGGCTGAGCTCCTACGAGCAGTACTTC. Translated: CASSWTTSGRLSSYEQYF.

The CDR3 is CAVPGRVTGELFF. The CDR3 DNA reads as TGTGCCGTACCAGGGAGGGTGACCGGGGAGCTGTTTTTT. The rearrangement links TRBV6-1 to TRBJ2-2; the match to TRBD2 covers 7 bases. The CDR3 totals 13 residues. Germline V gene sequence: CDR1 MNHNS, CDR2 SASEGT. The V and J ends lost 11 bases and 5 bases, in that order; junction bases with no gene match: 8.

This chain uses TRBV9 with TRBJ1-1; 8 positions match TRBD1. Germline V gene sequence: CDR1 SGDLS, CDR2 YYNGEE. J was trimmed by 1 base and V by 4 bases; bases with no gene match: 6. The CDR3 is 15 residues long. The CDR3 bases are TGTGCCAGCAGCCTCGAGGGGACAGGGAACACTGAAGCTTTCTTT. Protein product: CASSLEGTGNTEAFF.

In DNA, the CDR3 is TGTGCCAGCAGTTCACAGGGGTCAGAAAACACCATATATTTT. This encodes CASSSQGSENTIYF. This sequence joins TRBV2 and TRBJ1-3; TRBD1 aligns across 7 bases. The CDR3 has 14 amino acids. CDR1 is SNHLY and CDR2 is FYNNEI in the germline V gene. V lost 5 bases and J lost 6; bases outside the gene matches: 7.

The chain joins TRBV28 to TRBJ1-3; TRBD1 is a possible D gene (6 bases). V lost 6 bases and J lost 3, with 15 bases in between. Germline CDR1 and CDR2: MDHEN and SYDVKM. This CDR3 spans 15 amino acids. The CDR3: CASSWGTGIGNTIYF. DNA of the CDR3: TGTGCCAGCAGCTGGGGCACAGGGATTGGAAACACCATATATTTT.

V gene TRBV28 combines with J gene TRBJ1-6; possibly TRBD1 for D (5 bases). The V end lost 3 bases, the J end lost 7 bases, and 10 bases lay between the germline ends. The CDR3 is 14 residues long. CDR1 and CDR2 (germline): MDHEN, SYDVKM. CDR3 sequence reads: CASSFRVGNSPLHF. The DNA for the CDR3 is TGTGCCAGCAGTTTCAGGGTTGGGAATTCACCCCTCCACTTT.

With respect to this clone: An end of the junction does not agree with germline; a read error may underlie this. The sample contains more than one DNA sequence encoding this CDR3. The rearrangement links TRBV6-7 to TRBJ1-5, with a possible D match to TRBD1 (6 bases). TRBV6-7 is filed as an ORF, its function uncertain. The CDR3 is 14 amino acids. DNA for the CDR3: TGTGCCAGTAGTTACACGGCAGGGGATCAGCCCCAGCATTTT. It is translated as CASSYTAGDQPQHF.

This clone was observed a handful of times. The V and J genes are TRBV2 and TRBJ2-2, with 8 bases that match TRBD1. The CDR3 sequence is 14 residues long. V was clipped by 5 bases and J by 6 bases; unmatched bases: 5. Germline values: CDR1 SNHLY, CDR2 FYNNEI. The CDR3 is CASSRTGNSGELFF. CDR3 in DNA: TGTGCCAGCAGTCGGACAGGGAATTCCGGGGAGCTGTTTTTT.

V is TRBV7-2 and J is TRBJ1-5; the D is unclear. V was clipped by 4 bases and J by 5 bases, with 6 bases between them. The germline gives CDR1 SGHTA, CDR2 FQGNSA. The CDR3 contains 12 residues. The DNA for the CDR3 is TGTGCCAGCAGCTCGGGTGATCAGCCCCAGCATTTT. The encoded protein is CASSSGDQPQHF. The entire variable domain, with the rest obtained from reference TRBV7-2 and TRBJ1-5, is as follows: GAGVSQSPSNKVTEKGKDVELRCDPISGHTALYWYRQSLGQGLEFLIYFQGNSAPDKSGLPSDRFSAERTGGSVSTLTIQRTQQEDSAVYLCASSSGDQPQHFGDGTRLSIL.

Turning to this clone: A much more abundant neighbour one base away suggests this may be a read error. V gene TRBV27 combines with J gene TRBJ2-7; 9 nucleotides agree with TRBD1. Germline V gene lookup returns CDR1 MNHEY and CDR2 SMNVEV (reference sequence). With 0 bases clipped from V and 6 bases from J, the junction kept 6 bases outside the gene matches. This CDR3 has 15 amino acids. This CDR3 is CASSLSGTGCSEQYF. The CDR3, as DNA: TGTGCCAGCAGTTTATCGGGGACAGGGTGTAGCGAGCAGTACTTC.

V gene TRBV28 combines with J gene TRBJ1-2, with D perhaps matching TRBD1 (6 bases). Germline V gene data show CDR1 as MDHEN and CDR2 as SYDVKM. The V end lost 3 bases, the J end lost 0 bases, and 14 bases lay between the germline ends. The CDR3 spans 16 residues. CDR3 nucleotides: TGTGCCAGCAGTTTCGGGGGGCTTATCTCTAACTATGGCTACACCTTC. It specifies CASSFGGLISNYGYTF.

This chain joins TRBV7-8 and TRBJ2-1; 14 bases align to TRBD2. V gave up 2 bases and J gave up 15 bases; unmatched junction bases: 9. The V gene's germline CDR1 is SGHVS and CDR2 FQNEAQ. CDR3 length: 15 amino acids. This chain's CDR3 is CASSLNGGLAGGLFF. The CDR3 DNA sequence: TGTGCCAGCAGCTTAAACGGCGGACTAGCGGGAGGACTGTTCTTC.

The chain links TRBV5-1 to TRBJ2-7, with a possible D match to TRBD1 (6 bases). The length of the CDR3 is 16 residues. The V gene lost 0 bases and the J gene lost 0 bases, with 13 bases spanning the gap. CDR1 is SGHRS, CDR2 YFSETQ, per germline. CDR3 region: CASSLGPGHRSYEQYF. The CDR3 DNA reads as TGCGCCAGCAGCTTGGGTCCGGGACACCGCTCCTACGAGCAGTACTTC.

This clone is a singleton in its sample. Here the CDR3 DNA reads TGCGCCAGCAGCTTAAATTTGGGCGGGGACCAAGAGACCCAGTACTTC. It codes for CASSLNLGGDQETQYF. This rearrangement joins TRBV5-1 to TRBJ2-5, with D possibly being TRBD2 (6 bases). Trimming cost V 2 bases and J 0 bases, with 14 bases left between them. This CDR3 has 16 residues. The V gene's germline CDR1 is SGHRS and CDR2 YFSETQ.

This sequence joins TRBV29-1 and TRBJ2-7; weak D call: TRBD2 (5 bases). CDR1 is SQVTM and CDR2 is ANQGSEA in the germline V gene. This CDR3 contains 14 residues. V was pared by 1 base and J by 3 bases, with 13 bases between. DNA of the CDR3: TGCAGCGTTGAAGTGGCCGCCGGGAACTACGAGCAGTACTTC. It specifies CSVEVAAGNYEQYF.

The chain recombines TRBV5-1 with TRBJ2-3; a weak D match, TRBD2 (6 bases). The length of the CDR3 is 15 residues. Germline V gene sequence: CDR1 SGHRS, CDR2 YFSETQ. V shed 10 bases and J shed 2 bases, with 20 bases lying between them. The CDR3 nucleotides read TGCGCCGGCTCTAATGGGGCGGGGACCACAGATACGCAGTATTTT. It encodes CAGSNGAGTTDTQYF.

The rearrangement uses TRBV5-6 and TRBJ1-5; 7 bases are a match to TRBD1. Germline CDR1 reads SGHDT; CDR2 reads YYEEEE. The CDR3 loop spans 15 amino acids. V was pared by 3 bases and J by 3 bases, with 6 bases of the junction left unmatched. DNA for the CDR3: TGTGCCAGCAGCTCAGGACAGGTAGCCAATCAGCCCCAGCATTTT. It specifies CASSSGQVANQPQHF.

In the case of this clone: Germline and junction disagree at one end, which may indicate a read error. The J gene is TRBJ2-1, the V gene TRBV7-9, with 9 bases that match TRBD1. From germline, CDR1 is SEHNR and CDR2 FQNEAQ (reference sequence). The CDR3 consists of 14 residues. In nucleotides, the CDR3 is TGTTCCAGCAGCTTCCCCGACAGGGGACAGGGTGAGGTCTTC. Its protein product is CSSSFPDRGQGEVF.

A single count supports this clone. The chain carries TRBV28 and TRBJ2-7; 7 positions match TRBD1. Trimming took 6 bases from V and 7 from J; bases not matched to a gene: 9. The CDR3 has 13 residues. CDR1 and CDR2 (germline): MDHEN, SYDVKM. The CDR3 here is CASSQGQPMEQYF. In DNA form, the CDR3 reads TGTGCCAGCAGCCAGGGACAGCCGATGGAGCAGTACTTC. Combining the CDR3 with reference TRBV28 and TRBJ2-7 gives the whole variable domain DVKVTQSSRYLVKRTGEKVFLECVQDMDHENMFWYRQDPGLGLRLIYFSYDVKMKEKGDIPEGYSVSREKKERFSLILESASTNQTSMYLCASSQGQPMEQYFGPGTRLTVT.

The CDR3 sequence is CASSDGEYNEQFF. In DNA, the CDR3 is TGTGCCAGCAGTGACGGGGAGTACAATGAGCAGTTCTTC. V gene TRBV2 combines with J gene TRBJ2-1; possibly TRBD2 for D (5 bases). There are 13 residues in the CDR3. Germline loops: CDR1 SNHLY, CDR2 FYNNEI. V dropped 3 bases and J dropped 4 bases, with 7 bases sitting between them.

The chain recombines TRBV6-6 with TRBJ2-5; D gene uncertain. CDR1 and CDR2 (germline): MNHNY, SVGAGI (reference sequence). The CDR3 is 13 amino acids. Trimming took off 0 bases at V and 4 bases at J, with 6 bases between the two ends. The CDR3 sequence: CASSYSRAETQYF. CDR3 DNA: TGTGCCAGCAGTTACTCGCGTGCAGAGACCCAGTACTTC.

The V call is TRBV4-2, the J call TRBJ2-3; weak D call: TRBD1 (6 bases). The V gene lost 4 bases and the J gene lost 0 bases, with 11 bases spanning the gap. The CDR3 extends over 15 amino acids. Germline CDR1 reads LGHNA; CDR2 reads YNFKEQ. CDR3 protein: CASSLGGTSTDTQYF. CDR3 nucleotides: TGTGCCAGCAGCCTAGGGGGAACAAGCACAGATACGCAGTATTTT.